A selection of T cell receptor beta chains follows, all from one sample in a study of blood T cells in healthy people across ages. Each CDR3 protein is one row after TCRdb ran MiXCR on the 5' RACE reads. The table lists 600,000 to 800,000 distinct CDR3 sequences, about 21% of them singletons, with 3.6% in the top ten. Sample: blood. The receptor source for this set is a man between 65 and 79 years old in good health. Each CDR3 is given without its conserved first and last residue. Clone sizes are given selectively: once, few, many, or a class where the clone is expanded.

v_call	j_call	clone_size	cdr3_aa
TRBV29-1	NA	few	SVEEASGNYEQY
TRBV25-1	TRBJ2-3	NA	ASSATVDGYTDTQY
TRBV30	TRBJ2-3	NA	AWSGVGDTQY
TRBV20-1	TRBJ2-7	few	SASPTSYEQY
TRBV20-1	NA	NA	SASKGLDEQF
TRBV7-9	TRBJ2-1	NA	ASSFGTIPGNEQF
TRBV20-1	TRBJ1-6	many	SALAGQGGSPLH
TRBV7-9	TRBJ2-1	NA	ASTLAGTSGYNEQF
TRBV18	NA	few	ASSPPTLSYEQY
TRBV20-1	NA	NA	SASLGQSYEQY
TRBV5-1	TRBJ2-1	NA	ASSPRLAVSYNEQF
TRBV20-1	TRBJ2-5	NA	SAMDREETQY
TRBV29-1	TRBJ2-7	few	SANLGLARSEQY
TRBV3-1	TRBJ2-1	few	ASSQVAYEQF
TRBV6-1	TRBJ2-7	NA	ASSERGLTSGVLWEQY
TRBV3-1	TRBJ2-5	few	ASSYGVGRETQY
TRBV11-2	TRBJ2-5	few	ASSLRQGAYYQTQY
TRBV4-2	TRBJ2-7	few	ASSRDLSGRYHTGPLYEQY
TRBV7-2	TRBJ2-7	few	ASSLSGQGLGYEQY
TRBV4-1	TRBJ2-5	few	ASSPTTSVQETQY
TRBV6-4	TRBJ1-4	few	ASSATHGRSEKLF
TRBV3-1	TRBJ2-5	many	ASSHSASGREETQY
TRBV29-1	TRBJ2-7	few	SVDEEGYEQY